Below are 11 T cell receptor beta chains sequenced from a single sample in a study of OX40 agonist ivuxolimab in advanced cancers. Profiled with immunoSEQ multiplex PCR; TCRdb holds only in-frame clones, not every one. The sample has over 35,000 clones; around three quarters are singletons. The source was CD4+ or CD8+ T cells sorted from blood, collected in a trial of the OX40 agonist ivuxolimab. The origin of the receptors is an adult with an advanced solid tumor such as melanoma, head and neck, liver or kidney cancer.

Turning to this clone: Other DNA sequences of this sample code for an identical CDR3. The chain joins TRBV9 to TRBJ2-1, with D possibly being TRBD2 (5 bases). Germline V gene lookup returns CDR1 SGDLS and CDR2 YYNGEE. The CDR3 runs 15 residues. Trimming removed 2 bases at V and 4 bases at J, with 13 bases between. CDR3 sequence (DNA): TGTGCCAGCAGCGTCGCCAGCGGTTTATACAATGAGCAGTTCTTC. It encodes CASSVASGLYNEQFF.

The chain employs TRBV28 and TRBJ1-4; no reliable D call. V lost 4 bases and J 0 bases, leaving 12 bases between the germline ends. The CDR3 contains 16 residues. Per the germline V gene, CDR1 is MDHEN and CDR2 is SYDVKM. The CDR3 DNA sequence: TGTGCCAGCAGTTCCTCCGACCTCGCAACTAATGAAAAACTGTTTTTT. Translated, it gives CASSSSDLATNEKLFF.

This chain connects TRBV5-6 to TRBJ1-2; D is undetermined. This CDR3 has 13 residues. Trimming removed 4 bases from V and 4 bases from J, with 11 bases in between. The germline V gene encodes CDR1 SGHDT and CDR2 YYEEEE. Here the CDR3 DNA reads TGTGCCAGCAGCGCACCCCCAGCCTATGGCTACACCTTC. Its protein product is CASSAPPAYGYTF.

This sequence joins TRBV5-1 and TRBJ2-5, with 15 nucleotides matching TRBD2. From germline, CDR1 is SGHRS and CDR2 YFSETQ. The CDR3 has 17 residues. With V trimmed by 4 bases and J by 2 bases, 6 bases remained unmatched. The CDR3 nucleotides read TGCGCCAGCAGCCTCGGACTAGCGGGGGGGCCTCAAGAGACCCAGTACTTC. It translates to CASSLGLAGGPQETQYF. Together with reference TRBV5-1 and TRBJ2-5, the CDR3 gives the full variable domain: KAGVTQTPRYLIKTRGQQVTLSCSPISGHRSVSWYQQTPGQGLQFLFEYFSETQRNKGNFPGRFSGRQFSNSRSEMNVSTLELGDSALYLCASSLGLAGGPQETQYFGPGTRLLVL.

The sample holds a few counts of this clone. The chain uses TRBV10-3 and TRBJ2-3; 14 positions match TRBD2. The CDR3 consists of 15 residues. The trim removed 6 bases at V and 1 base at J, leaving 0 bases unmatched. Per the germline V gene, CDR1 is ENHRY and CDR2 is SYGVKD. The CDR3 DNA reads TGTGCCATCAGGGGACTAGCGGGGGGCACAGATACGCAGTATTTT. Translating gives CAIRGLAGGTDTQYF.

The chain links TRBV28 to TRBJ1-1; maybe TRBD1 (6 bases). V was clipped by 3 bases and J by 4 bases, with 24 bases between them. The CDR3 spans 18 residues. CDR1 MDHEN and CDR2 SYDVKM come from the germline V gene. CDR3 protein: CASSFLLGRGAEGTEAFF. The CDR3 DNA is TGTGCCAGCAGTTTCCTACTTGGCAGGGGCGCCGAGGGCACTGAAGCTTTCTTT.

The chain joins TRBV7-2 to TRBJ1-2, with D tentatively TRBD1 (6 bases). Germline assignment: CDR1 SGHTA and CDR2 FQGNSA. Trimming cost V 5 bases and J 6 bases, with 16 bases left between them. This CDR3 is 14 amino acids long. CDR3 amino acids: CASSRRTGSDGYTF. The DNA for the CDR3 is TGTGCCAGCAGCCGACGAACAGGGTCCGATGGCTACACCTTC. Variable domain in full (rest from reference TRBV7-2 and TRBJ1-2): GAGVSQSPSNKVTEKGKDVELRCDPISGHTALYWYRQSLGQGLEFLIYFQGNSAPDKSGLPSDRFSAERTGGSVSTLTIQRTQQEDSAVYLCASSRRTGSDGYTFGSGTRLTVV.

This chain connects TRBV5-5 to TRBJ1-1; D gene unclear. This CDR3 is built from 15 residues. Germline CDR1 is SGHKS and CDR2 is YYEKEE (reference sequence). Trimming stripped 3 bases from V and 1 base from J, with 13 bases between. CDR3 bases: TGTGCCAGCAGCTCGATCGCGGGCTGGAACACTGAAGCTTTCTTT. The encoded protein is CASSSIAGWNTEAFF.

The chain has TRBV5-1 and TRBJ2-6; 7 bases are a match to TRBD2. There are 14 residues in the CDR3. V dropped 0 bases and J dropped 11; count of bases not matched to a gene: 5. Germline CDR1 reads SGHRS; CDR2 reads YFSETQ. DNA of the CDR3: TGCGCCAGCAGCTTGGCCGGGGGGTTTGACGTCCTGACTTTC. This gives the protein CASSLAGGFDVLTF.

The chain recombines TRBV29-1 with TRBJ2-3; the D gene is possibly TRBD1 (5 bases). The CDR3 is 13 amino acids. Per germline, CDR1 SQVTM and CDR2 ANQGSEA. Trimming removed 4 bases at V and 2 bases at J, with 10 bases between. The CDR3 bases are TGCAGCGTTGGATTGGGGCCCACAGATACGCAGTATTTT. Its translation: CSVGLGPTDTQYF.

This clone was recorded only once. This chain uses TRBV14 with TRBJ2-2; either TRBD1 or TRBD2 may fit D (7 bases each). Germline V gene lookup returns CDR1 SGHDN and CDR2 FVKESK. The CDR3 contains 16 residues. The ends were cut back, 6 bases at V and 5 bases at J, with 19 bases in the middle. The CDR3 region has the DNA TGTGCCAGCAGTCTAAACCCCAGGGGGGGTACCGGGGAGCTGTTTTTT. It translates to CASSLNPRGGTGELFF.